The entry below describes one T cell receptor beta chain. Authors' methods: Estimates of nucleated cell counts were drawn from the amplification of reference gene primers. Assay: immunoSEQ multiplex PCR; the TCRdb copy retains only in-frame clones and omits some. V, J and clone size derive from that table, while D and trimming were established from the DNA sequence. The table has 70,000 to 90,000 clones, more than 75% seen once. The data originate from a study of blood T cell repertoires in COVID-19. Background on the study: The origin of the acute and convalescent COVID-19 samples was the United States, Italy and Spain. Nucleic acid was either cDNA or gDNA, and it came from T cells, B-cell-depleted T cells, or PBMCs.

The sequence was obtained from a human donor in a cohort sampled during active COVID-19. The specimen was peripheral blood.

The CDR3: CASSLAVDNEQFF. CDR3 sequence (DNA): TGCGCCAGCAGCTTGGCCGTAGACAATGAGCAGTTCTTC. The chain carries TRBV5-1 and TRBJ2-1; no clear D. The CDR3 is made up of 13 amino acids. CDR1 is SGHRS, CDR2 YFSETQ, per germline. Trimming left V 0 bases short and J 5 bases short, with 6 bases between.